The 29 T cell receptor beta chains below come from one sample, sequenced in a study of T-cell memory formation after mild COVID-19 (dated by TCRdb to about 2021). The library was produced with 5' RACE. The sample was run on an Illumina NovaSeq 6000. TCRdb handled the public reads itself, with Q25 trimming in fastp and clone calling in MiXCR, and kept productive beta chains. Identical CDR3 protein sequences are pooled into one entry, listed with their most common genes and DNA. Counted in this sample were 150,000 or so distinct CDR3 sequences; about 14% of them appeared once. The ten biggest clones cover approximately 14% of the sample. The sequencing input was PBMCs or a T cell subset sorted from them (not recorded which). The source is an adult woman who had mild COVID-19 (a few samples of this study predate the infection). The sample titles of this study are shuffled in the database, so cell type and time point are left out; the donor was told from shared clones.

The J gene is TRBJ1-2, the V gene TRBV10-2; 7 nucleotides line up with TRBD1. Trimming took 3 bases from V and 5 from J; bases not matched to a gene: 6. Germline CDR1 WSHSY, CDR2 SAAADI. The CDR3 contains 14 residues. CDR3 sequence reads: CASSDPGGGYGYTF. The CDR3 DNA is TGCGCCAGCAGTGATCCAGGGGGTGGGTATGGCTACACCTTC.

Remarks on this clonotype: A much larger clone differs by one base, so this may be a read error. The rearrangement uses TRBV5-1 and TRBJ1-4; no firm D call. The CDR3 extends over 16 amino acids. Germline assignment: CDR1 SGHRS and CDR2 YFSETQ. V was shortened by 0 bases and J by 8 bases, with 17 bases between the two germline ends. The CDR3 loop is CASSLGCSFPSEKLFF. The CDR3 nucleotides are TGCGCCAGCAGCTTGGGGTGTTCATTCCCGAGCGAAAAACTGTTTTTT.

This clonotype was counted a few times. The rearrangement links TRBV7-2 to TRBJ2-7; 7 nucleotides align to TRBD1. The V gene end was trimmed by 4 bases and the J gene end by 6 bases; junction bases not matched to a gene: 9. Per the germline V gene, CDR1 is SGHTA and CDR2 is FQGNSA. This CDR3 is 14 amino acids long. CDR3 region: CASSSRTGVGEQYF. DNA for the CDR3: TGTGCCAGCAGCTCAAGAACAGGGGTGGGCGAGCAGTACTTC.

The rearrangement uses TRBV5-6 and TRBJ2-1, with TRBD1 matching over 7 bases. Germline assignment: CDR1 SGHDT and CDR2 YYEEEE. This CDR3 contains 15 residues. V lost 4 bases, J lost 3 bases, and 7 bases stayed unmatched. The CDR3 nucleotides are TGTGCCAGCAGCAACGCCGGGACAGACTACAATGAGCAGTTCTTC. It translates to CASSNAGTDYNEQFF.

CDR3 sequence reads: CASSYSGTDPPLHF. For the CDR3, the DNA is TGTGCCAGCAGTTACTCGGGGACAGACCCACCCCTCCACTTT. The gene calls are TRBV6-5 and TRBJ1-6, with 7 bases that match TRBD1. The V and J ends lost 0 bases and 11 bases, in that order; junction bases with no gene match: 4. This CDR3 region has 14 residues. The germline gives CDR1 MNHEY, CDR2 SVGAGI.

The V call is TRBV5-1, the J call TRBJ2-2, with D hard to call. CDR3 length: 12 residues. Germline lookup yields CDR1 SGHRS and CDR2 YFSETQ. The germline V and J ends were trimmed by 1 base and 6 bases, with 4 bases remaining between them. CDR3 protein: CASSLFPGELFF. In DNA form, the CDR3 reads TGCGCCAGCAGCTTGTTTCCCGGGGAGCTGTTTTTT.

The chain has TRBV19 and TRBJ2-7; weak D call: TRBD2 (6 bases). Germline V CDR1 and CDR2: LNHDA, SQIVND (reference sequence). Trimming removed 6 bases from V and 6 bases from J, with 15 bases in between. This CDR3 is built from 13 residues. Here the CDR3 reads CASSQLGGGEQYF. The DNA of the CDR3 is TGTGCCAGTAGCCAACTCGGGGGTGGCGAGCAGTACTTC.

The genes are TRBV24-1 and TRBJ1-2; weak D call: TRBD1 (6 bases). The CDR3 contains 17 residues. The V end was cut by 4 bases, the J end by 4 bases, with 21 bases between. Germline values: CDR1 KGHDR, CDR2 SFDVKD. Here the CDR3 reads CATSDPGDGTTSYGYTF. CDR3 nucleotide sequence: TGTGCCACCAGTGACCCAGGGGACGGAACCACGTCCTATGGCTACACCTTC.

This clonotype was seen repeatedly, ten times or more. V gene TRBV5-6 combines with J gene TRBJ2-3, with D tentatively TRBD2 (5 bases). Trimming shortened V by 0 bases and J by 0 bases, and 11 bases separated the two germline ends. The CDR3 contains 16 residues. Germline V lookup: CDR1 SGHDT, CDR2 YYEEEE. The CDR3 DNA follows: TGTGCCAGCAGCTTGGGCCGGGAAACTAGCACAGATACGCAGTATTTT. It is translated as CASSLGRETSTDTQYF.

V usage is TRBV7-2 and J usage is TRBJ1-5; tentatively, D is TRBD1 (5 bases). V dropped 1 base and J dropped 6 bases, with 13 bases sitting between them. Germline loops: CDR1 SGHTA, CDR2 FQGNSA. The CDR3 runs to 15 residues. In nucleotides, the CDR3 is TGTGCCAGCAGCTTAGAATTAGGGCAGGGTCAGCCCCAGCATTTT. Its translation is CASSLELGQGQPQHF. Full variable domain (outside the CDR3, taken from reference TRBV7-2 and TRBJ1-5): GAGVSQSPSNKVTEKGKDVELRCDPISGHTALYWYRQSLGQGLEFLIYFQGNSAPDKSGLPSDRFSAERTGGSVSTLTIQRTQQEDSAVYLCASSLELGQGQPQHFGDGTRLSIL.

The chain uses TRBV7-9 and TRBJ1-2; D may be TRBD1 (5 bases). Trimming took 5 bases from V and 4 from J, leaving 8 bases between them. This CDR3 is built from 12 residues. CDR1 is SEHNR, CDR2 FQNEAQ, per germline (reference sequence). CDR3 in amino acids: CASSAGIYGYTF. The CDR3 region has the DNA TGTGCCAGCAGCGCAGGGATCTATGGCTACACCTTC.

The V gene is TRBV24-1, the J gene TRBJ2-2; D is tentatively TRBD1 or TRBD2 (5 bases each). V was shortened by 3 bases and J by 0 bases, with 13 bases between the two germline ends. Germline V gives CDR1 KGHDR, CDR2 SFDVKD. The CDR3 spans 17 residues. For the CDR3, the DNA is TGTGCCACCAGTGATGGACTCAGGGACGCGAACACCGGGGAGCTGTTTTTT. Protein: CATSDGLRDANTGELFF.

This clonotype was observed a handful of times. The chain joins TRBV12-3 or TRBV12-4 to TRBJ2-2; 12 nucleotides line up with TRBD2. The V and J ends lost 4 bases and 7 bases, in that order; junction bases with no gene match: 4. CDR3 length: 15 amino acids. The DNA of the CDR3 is TGTGCCAGCAGTTCTAGCGGGAGGGCCTTCGGGGAGCTGTTTTTT. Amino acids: CASSSSGRAFGELFF.

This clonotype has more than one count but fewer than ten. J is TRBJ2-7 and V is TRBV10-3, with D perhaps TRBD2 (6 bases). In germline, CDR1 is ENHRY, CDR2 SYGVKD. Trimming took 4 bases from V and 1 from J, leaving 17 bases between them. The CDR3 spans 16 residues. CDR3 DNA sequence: TGTGCCATCAGTGCCGGTAGAGCACTAGCTTCCTACGAGCAGTACTTC. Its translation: CAISAGRALASYEQYF.

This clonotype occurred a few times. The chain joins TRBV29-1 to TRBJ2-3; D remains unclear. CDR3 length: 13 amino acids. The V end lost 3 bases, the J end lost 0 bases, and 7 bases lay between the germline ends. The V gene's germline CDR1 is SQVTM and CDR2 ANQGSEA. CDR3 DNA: TGCAGCGTTGAGTTCCCTAGCACAGATACGCAGTATTTT. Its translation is CSVEFPSTDTQYF.

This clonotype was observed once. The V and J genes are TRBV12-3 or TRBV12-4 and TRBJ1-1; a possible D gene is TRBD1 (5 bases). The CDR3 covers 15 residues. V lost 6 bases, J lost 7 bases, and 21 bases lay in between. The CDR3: CASRSHDTGYIEAFF. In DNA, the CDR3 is TGTGCCAGCAGATCTCATGATACAGGTTACATTGAAGCTTTCTTT.

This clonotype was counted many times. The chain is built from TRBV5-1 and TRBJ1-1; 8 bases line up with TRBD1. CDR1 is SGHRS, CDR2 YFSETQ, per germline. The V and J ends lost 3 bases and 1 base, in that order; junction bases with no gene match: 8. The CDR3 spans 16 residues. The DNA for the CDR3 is TGCGCCAGCAGCTCGGGGGACAGGAGCCCGAACACTGAAGCTTTCTTT. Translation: CASSSGDRSPNTEAFF.

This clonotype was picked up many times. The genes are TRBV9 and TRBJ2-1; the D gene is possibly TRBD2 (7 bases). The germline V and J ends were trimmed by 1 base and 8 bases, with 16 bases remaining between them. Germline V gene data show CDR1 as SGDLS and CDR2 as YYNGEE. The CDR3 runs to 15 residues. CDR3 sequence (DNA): TGTGCCAGCAGCGTAAAAGTAGGGGGGGTCCATGAGCAGTTCTTC. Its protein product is CASSVKVGGVHEQFF.

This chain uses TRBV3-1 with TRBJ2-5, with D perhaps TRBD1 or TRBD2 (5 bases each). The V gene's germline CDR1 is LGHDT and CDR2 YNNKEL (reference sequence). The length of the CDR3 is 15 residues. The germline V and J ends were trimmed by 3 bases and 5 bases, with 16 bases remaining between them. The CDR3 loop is CASSHNHGTGETQYF. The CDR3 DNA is TGTGCCAGCAGCCATAACCATGGGACCGGGGAGACCCAGTACTTC.

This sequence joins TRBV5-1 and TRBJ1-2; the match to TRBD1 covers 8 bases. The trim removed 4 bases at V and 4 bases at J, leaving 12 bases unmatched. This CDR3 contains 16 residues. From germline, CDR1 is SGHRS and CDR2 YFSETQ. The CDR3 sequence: CASSNRTGQVGYGYTF. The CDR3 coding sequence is TGCGCCAGCAGCAACCGGACAGGGCAGGTTGGCTATGGCTACACCTTC.

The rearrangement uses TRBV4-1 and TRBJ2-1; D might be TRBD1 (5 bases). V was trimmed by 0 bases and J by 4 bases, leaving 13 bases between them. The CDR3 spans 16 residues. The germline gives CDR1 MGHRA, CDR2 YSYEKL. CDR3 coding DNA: TGCGCCAGCAGCCAAGAGGATGGGGCGGTGTACAATGAGCAGTTCTTC. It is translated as CASSQEDGAVYNEQFF.

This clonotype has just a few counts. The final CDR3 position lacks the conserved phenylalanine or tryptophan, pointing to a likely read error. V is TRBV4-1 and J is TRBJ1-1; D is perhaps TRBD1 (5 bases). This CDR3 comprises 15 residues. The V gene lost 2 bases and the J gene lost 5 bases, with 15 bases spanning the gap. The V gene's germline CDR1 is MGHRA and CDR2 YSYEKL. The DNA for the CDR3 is TGCGCCAGCAGCCAACGGAGCAGGGAGAGAACTGAAGCTTTCCTT. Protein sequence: CASSQRSRERTEAFL.

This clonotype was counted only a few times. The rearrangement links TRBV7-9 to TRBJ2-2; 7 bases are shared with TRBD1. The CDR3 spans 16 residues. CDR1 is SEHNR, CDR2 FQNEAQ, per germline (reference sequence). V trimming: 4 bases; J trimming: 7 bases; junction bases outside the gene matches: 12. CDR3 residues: CASSSTDRQGIGELFF. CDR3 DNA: TGTGCCAGCAGCTCCACAGACAGACAGGGAATCGGGGAGCTGTTTTTT. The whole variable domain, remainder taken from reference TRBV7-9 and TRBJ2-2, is DTGVSQNPRHKITKRGQNVTFRCDPISEHNRLYWYRQTLGQGPEFLTYFQNEAQLEKSRLLSDRFSAERPKGSFSTLEIQRTEQGDSAMYLCASSSTDRQGIGELFFGEGSRLTVL.

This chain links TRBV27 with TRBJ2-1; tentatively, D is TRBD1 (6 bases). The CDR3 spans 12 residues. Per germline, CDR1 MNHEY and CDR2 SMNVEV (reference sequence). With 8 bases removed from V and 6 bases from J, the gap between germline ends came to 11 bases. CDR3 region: CASRQVLNEQFF. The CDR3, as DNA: TGTGCCAGCCGACAGGTTCTCAATGAGCAGTTCTTC.

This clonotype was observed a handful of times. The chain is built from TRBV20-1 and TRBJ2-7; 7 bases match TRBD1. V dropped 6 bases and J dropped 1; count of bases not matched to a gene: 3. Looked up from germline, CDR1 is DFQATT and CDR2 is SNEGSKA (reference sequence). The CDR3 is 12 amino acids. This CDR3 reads CSARTGSYEQYF. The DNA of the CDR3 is TGCAGTGCCCGGACAGGTTCCTACGAGCAGTACTTC.

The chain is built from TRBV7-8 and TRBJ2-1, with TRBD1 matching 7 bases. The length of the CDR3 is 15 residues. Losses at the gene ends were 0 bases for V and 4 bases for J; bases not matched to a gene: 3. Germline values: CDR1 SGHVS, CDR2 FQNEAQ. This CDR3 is CASSLAGQWYNEQFF. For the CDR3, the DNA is TGTGCCAGCAGCTTAGCGGGACAGTGGTACAATGAGCAGTTCTTC. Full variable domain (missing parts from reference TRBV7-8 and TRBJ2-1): GAGVSQSPRYKVAKRGQDVALRCDPISGHVSLFWYQQALGQGPEFLTYFQNEAQLDKSGLPSDRFFAERPEGSVSTLKIQRTQQEDSAVYLCASSLAGQWYNEQFFGPGTRLTVL.

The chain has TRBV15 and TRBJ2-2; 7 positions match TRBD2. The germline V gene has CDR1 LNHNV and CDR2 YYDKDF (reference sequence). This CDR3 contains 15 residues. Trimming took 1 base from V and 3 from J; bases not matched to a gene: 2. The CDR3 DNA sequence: TGTGCCACCAGCAGAGCCCTAGCGGACACCGGGGAGCTGTTTTTT. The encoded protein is CATSRALADTGELFF.

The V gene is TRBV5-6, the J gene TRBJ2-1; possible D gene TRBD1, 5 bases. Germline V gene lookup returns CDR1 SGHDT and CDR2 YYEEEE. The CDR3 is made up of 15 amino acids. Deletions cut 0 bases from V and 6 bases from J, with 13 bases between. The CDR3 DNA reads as TGTGCCAGCAGCTTGGTCCCAGACAGTGGCAATGAGCAGTTCTTC. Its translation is CASSLVPDSGNEQFF.

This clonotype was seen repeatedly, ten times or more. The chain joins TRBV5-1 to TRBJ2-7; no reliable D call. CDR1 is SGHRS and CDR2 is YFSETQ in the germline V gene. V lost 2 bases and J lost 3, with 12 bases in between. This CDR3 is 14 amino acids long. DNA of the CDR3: TGCGCCAGCAGCTTCGCGCTAGGGAACTACGAGCAGTACTTC. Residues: CASSFALGNYEQYF.